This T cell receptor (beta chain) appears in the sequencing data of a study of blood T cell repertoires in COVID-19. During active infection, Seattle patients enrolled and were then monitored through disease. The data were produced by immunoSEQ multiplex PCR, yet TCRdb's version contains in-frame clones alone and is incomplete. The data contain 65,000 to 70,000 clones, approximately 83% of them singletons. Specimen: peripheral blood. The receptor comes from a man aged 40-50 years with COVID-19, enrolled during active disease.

In nucleotides, the CDR3 is TGTGCCAGTACGGCGGGGGTCACAGATACGCAGTATTTT. As protein: CASTAGVTDTQYF. The chain uses TRBV19 and TRBJ2-3; TRBD2 agrees at 7 bases. Unmatched junction bases numbered 3, after V lost 7 bases and J lost 2 bases. In germline, CDR1 is LNHDA, CDR2 SQIVND (reference sequence). The CDR3 is 13 residues long.